Below are 10 T cell receptor beta chains sequenced from a single sample in a study of identical twins. From the 5' RACE reads, TCRdb called clonotypes with MiXCR, one entry per CDR3 protein. The data contain some 790,000 distinct CDR3 sequences, 15% to 20% of them seen just once; the ten biggest clones take up around 14%. The same sample was also studied in work on T cells expressing NK-cell markers.

The sample taken for sequencing was PBMCs. All receptors derive from a woman aged 18-35 years in good health.

The gene calls are TRBV12-3 or TRBV12-4 and TRBJ2-7, with D unclear. The CDR3 has 12 amino acids. V was pared by 5 bases and J by 6 bases, with 11 bases between. Here the CDR3 reads CASSRLRFEQYF. DNA of the CDR3: TGTGCCAGCAGTCGGCTTAGATTCGAGCAGTACTTC.

This clonotype occurred a few times. This chain uses TRBV20-1 with TRBJ2-2, with D possibly being TRBD1 (6 bases). This CDR3 contains 14 residues. The germline gives CDR1 DFQATT, CDR2 SNEGSKA (reference sequence). V was trimmed by 3 bases and J by 5 bases, leaving 13 bases between them. CDR3 sequence (DNA): TGCAGTGCTAGTCAGGACAGCGAGACCGGGGAGCTGTTTTTT. Its protein is CSASQDSETGELFF.

A few counts support this clonotype. The chain uses TRBV20-1 and TRBJ1-1; no clear D. Trimming stripped 6 bases from V and 2 bases from J, with 13 bases between. The germline V gene encodes CDR1 DFQATT and CDR2 SNEGSKA (reference sequence). The length of the CDR3 is 13 residues. CDR3 sequence (DNA): TGCAGTGCCGTGCGAGAGGGAAACACTGAAGCTTTCTTT. This gives the protein CSAVREGNTEAFF.

This clonotype was found a few times. The chain carries TRBV15 and TRBJ1-1; no clear D gene. Germline CDR1 and CDR2: LNHNV and YYDKDF (reference sequence). This CDR3 is 14 amino acids long. V dropped 0 bases and J dropped 2 bases, with 7 bases sitting between them. The CDR3 loop is CATSRDLGNTEAFF. The CDR3 DNA follows: TGTGCCACCAGCAGAGATCTGGGAAACACTGAAGCTTTCTTT.

In its sample, this clonotype was seen a few times. The chain joins TRBV6-5 to TRBJ1-1; the D gene is possibly TRBD1 (5 bases). The V gene lost 2 bases and the J gene lost 8 bases, with 9 bases spanning the gap. This CDR3 spans 12 amino acids. Looked up from germline, CDR1 is MNHEY and CDR2 is SVGAGI. The CDR3 spells CASSYRDGEAFF. CDR3 nucleotide sequence: TGTGCCAGCAGTTACCGGGACGGAGAAGCTTTCTTT.

Many counts were recorded for this clonotype. The genes are TRBV7-9 and TRBJ1-3; perhaps TRBD1 as D (5 bases). Germline assignment: CDR1 SEHNR and CDR2 FQNEAQ (reference sequence). The CDR3 is 15 residues long. V dropped 4 bases and J dropped 6 bases, with 16 bases sitting between them. The CDR3 here is CASSSLTEPLNTIYF. DNA for the CDR3: TGTGCCAGCAGCTCTCTGACAGAACCTCTAAACACCATATATTTT.

This clonotype showed up just a few times. This chain joins TRBV12-3 or TRBV12-4 and TRBJ1-1, with TRBD1 matching 8 bases. The CDR3 runs 14 residues. Trimming removed 1 base from V and 6 bases from J; junction bases left unmatched: 4. CDR3 sequence: CASSLGQGAAEAFF. DNA for the CDR3: TGTGCCAGCAGTTTAGGGCAGGGGGCCGCTGAAGCTTTCTTT.

The chain combines TRBV5-6 with TRBJ1-4; D perhaps matches TRBD1 (6 bases). The CDR3 is made up of 14 amino acids. From germline, CDR1 is SGHDT and CDR2 YYEEEE. V lost 4 bases and J lost 8, with 15 bases in between. DNA of the CDR3: TGTGCCAGCAGCGACACAGGGATGGGGGAAAAACTGTTTTTT. Amino acids: CASSDTGMGEKLFF.

The sample holds a few counts of this clonotype. V gene TRBV12-3 or TRBV12-4 combines with J gene TRBJ2-7; D possibly corresponds to TRBD2 (6 bases). Trimming took 3 bases from V and 6 from J, leaving 12 bases between them. CDR3 length: 13 residues. The CDR3 loop reads CASSFRGGGEQYF. The CDR3 DNA reads TGTGCCAGCAGTTTCCGGGGAGGTGGCGAGCAGTACTTC.

The chain joins TRBV12-3 or TRBV12-4 to TRBJ2-3; TRBD1 agrees at 9 bases. This CDR3 contains 15 residues. The V segment lost 5 bases and the J segment 3 bases; nucleotides outside the gene matches: 6. The CDR3 spells CASSPRDRETDTQYF. DNA of the CDR3: TGTGCCAGCAGTCCCAGGGACAGGGAAACAGATACGCAGTATTTT.